This record looks at one T cell receptor beta chain sequence and its context. Its antigen is undetermined. The sample comes from a study of identical twins. Study-level findings and limits: Conclusions relied on cross-sectional statistical analysis, not following the same donors. Less excess twin sharing appeared in beta out-of-frame sequences.

The CDR3 loop spans 14 amino acids. CDR1 and CDR2 (germline): MGHDK, SYGVNS. Trimming shortened V by 1 base and J by 2 bases, and 7 bases separated the two germline ends. Unique molecular identifiers were present on the cDNA, and a universal primer site came from template switching. TCRdb reprocessed the 5' RACE reads via MiXCR and lists one record per CDR3 protein. The sample lists 1.5 million to 2 million distinct CDR3 sequences; around a third were seen once. The TCR comes from a newborn girl in good health. V gene TRBV25-1 combines with J gene TRBJ2-3, with a tentative D call TRBD1 (6 bases). The specimen sequenced was cord blood. The CDR3 protein is CASSEWDNTDTQYF. The CDR3 DNA sequence: TGTGCCAGCAGTGAATGGGACAACACAGATACGCAGTATTTT.